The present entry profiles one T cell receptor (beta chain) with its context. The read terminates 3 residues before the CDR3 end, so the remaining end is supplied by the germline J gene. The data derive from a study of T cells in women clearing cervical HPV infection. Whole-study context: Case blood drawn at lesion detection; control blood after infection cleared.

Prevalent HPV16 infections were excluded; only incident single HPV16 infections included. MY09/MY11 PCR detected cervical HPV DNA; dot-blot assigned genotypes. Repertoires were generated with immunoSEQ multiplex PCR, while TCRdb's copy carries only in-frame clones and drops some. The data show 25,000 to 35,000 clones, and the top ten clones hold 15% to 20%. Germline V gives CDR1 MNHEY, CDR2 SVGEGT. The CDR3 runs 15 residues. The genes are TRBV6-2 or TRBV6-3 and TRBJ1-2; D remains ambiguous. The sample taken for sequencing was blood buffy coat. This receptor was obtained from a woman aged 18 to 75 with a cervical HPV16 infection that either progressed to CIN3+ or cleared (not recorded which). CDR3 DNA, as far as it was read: TGTGCCAGCAGGGCGGGCCTCTCAGCGGGAAATGAC. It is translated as CASRAGLSAGND. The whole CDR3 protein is CASRAGLSAGNDYTF.